Following are 24 T cell receptor beta chains from one sample sequenced in a study of lymphopenia after photon versus proton radiotherapy. Repertoires were generated with immunoSEQ multiplex PCR, while TCRdb's copy carries only in-frame clones and drops some. The sample contains 55,000 to 85,000 clones, 80% to 95% of which appear only once. The sample in question was peripheral blood, obtained from a patient treated with photon-based radiotherapy. The receptors derive from a woman in her thirties or forties with cholangiocarcinoma.

The rearrangement joins TRBV7-2 to TRBJ1-3, with no clear D. This CDR3 has 18 amino acids. The germline CDR1 and CDR2 sequences are SGHTA and FQGNSA. The V gene lost 2 bases and the J gene lost 0 bases, with 17 bases spanning the gap. The CDR3 DNA reads as TGTGCCAGCAGCTTATACCCCCTTTCGGCTATCTCTGGAAACACCATATATTTT. Encoded protein: CASSLYPLSAISGNTIYF.

The gene calls are TRBV9 and TRBJ2-1; possible D gene TRBD1, 8 bases. Germline CDR1 SGDLS, CDR2 YYNGEE. V gave up 3 bases and J gave up 5 bases, with 15 bases separating them. This CDR3 spans 15 amino acids. The DNA for the CDR3 is TGTGCCAGCAGCGCAAGACAGGGGACTAACAATGAGCAGTTCTTC. It specifies CASSARQGTNNEQFF.

In DNA, the CDR3 is TGTGCCAGCAGCTTGGCGGGCCGAATGGACTATGGCTACACCTTC. Translation: CASSLAGRMDYGYTF. J is TRBJ1-2 and V is TRBV5-6, with D unresolved. CDR3 length: 15 amino acids. The germline V and J ends were trimmed by 0 bases and 3 bases, with 12 bases remaining between them. Germline-derived CDR1 and CDR2 are SGHDT and YYEEEE.

The gene calls are TRBV10-2 and TRBJ1-2, with TRBD1 as a possible D gene (5 bases). The V end was cut by 0 bases, the J end by 5 bases, with 13 bases between. Germline V gene sequence: CDR1 WSHSY, CDR2 SAAADI. This CDR3 is built from 15 residues. CDR3 coding DNA: TGCGCCAGCAGTGAGTCTAGGGACGGACTGTATGGCTACACCTTC. Its protein is CASSESRDGLYGYTF.

The rearrangement uses TRBV30 and TRBJ1-5; no definite D call. Trimming pared 4 bases from V and 0 bases from J, leaving 7 bases between. CDR3 length: 13 residues. The V gene's germline CDR1 is GTSNPN and CDR2 SVGIG (reference sequence). The CDR3 DNA is TGTGCCTGGACTAGGGATAGCAATCAGCCCCAGCATTTT. Protein product: CAWTRDSNQPQHF.

The chain uses TRBV9 and TRBJ2-1, with a possible D match to TRBD1 (5 bases). CDR1 is SGDLS, CDR2 YYNGEE, per germline. The germline V and J ends were trimmed by 2 bases and 7 bases, with 10 bases remaining between them. The CDR3 is 13 amino acids. In DNA form, the CDR3 reads TGTGCCAGCAGCGTTACGCAGGGTAATGAGCAGTTCTTC. Encoded protein: CASSVTQGNEQFF.

A note on this clone: One end of the junction varies from germline; a read error may be responsible. J is TRBJ2-7 and V is TRBV6-1, with D perhaps TRBD1 (7 bases). The CDR3 has 13 residues. Germline V gene sequence: CDR1 MNHNS, CDR2 SASEGT. CDR3 sequence (DNA): TGTGCCAGCAGTGAGGAGGGGCGGACAGGTTCATTATTC. This gives the protein CASSEEGRTGSLF.

V usage is TRBV7-3 and J usage is TRBJ2-3, with D perhaps given as TRBD1 or TRBD2 (5 bases each). The CDR3 loop spans 14 amino acids. Trimming pared 6 bases from V and 4 bases from J, leaving 14 bases between. The germline V gene has CDR1 SGHTA and CDR2 FQGTGA. This CDR3 is CASSSGTVADTQYF. CDR3 DNA sequence: TGTGCCAGCAGTTCCGGGACCGTTGCAGATACGCAGTATTTT.

This clone was seen more than once but under ten times. The J gene is TRBJ1-1, the V gene TRBV20-1, with a weak D call TRBD1 (5 bases). The germline CDR1 and CDR2 sequences are DFQATT and SNEGSKA (reference sequence). Trimming pared 6 bases from V and 3 bases from J, leaving 8 bases between. The CDR3 extends over 11 amino acids. The CDR3 nucleotides read TGCAGTGCAGCGGGGGACACTGAAGCTTTCTTT. Residues: CSAAGDTEAFF.

The sample holds one count of this clone. CDR3 nucleotides: TGTGCCAGCCTGGGATTGACCGGGACAGGAATGAACACTGAAGCTTTCTTT. It specifies CASLGLTGTGMNTEAFF. V and J are TRBV27 and TRBJ1-1, with 8 bases that match TRBD1. Germline V gene sequence: CDR1 MNHEY, CDR2 SMNVEV (reference sequence). V trimming: 8 bases; J trimming: 0 bases; junction bases outside the gene matches: 14. This CDR3 spans 17 amino acids.

V gene TRBV18 combines with J gene TRBJ2-5; 11 nucleotides match TRBD2. The germline gives CDR1 KGHSH, CDR2 LQKENI. The CDR3 extends over 15 amino acids. Germline trimming cut 3 bases from V and 5 bases from J; bases unmatched to any gene: 5. In DNA form, the CDR3 reads TGTGCCAGCTCACCGGTAGCGGGGGGGCCGGAGACCCAGTACTTC. This encodes CASSPVAGGPETQYF.

The V call is TRBV19, the J call TRBJ2-5; no reliable D call. V was shortened by 5 bases and J by 2 bases, with 12 bases between the two germline ends. The CDR3 loop spans 14 amino acids. The germline CDR1 and CDR2 sequences are LNHDA and SQIVND (reference sequence). In nucleotides, the CDR3 is TGTGCCAGTAGTGGTTCGACTCGTCAAGAGACCCAGTACTTC. This sequence encodes CASSGSTRQETQYF.

V usage is TRBV6-5 and J usage is TRBJ2-7, with a tentative D call TRBD1 (6 bases). Germline CDR1 reads MNHEY; CDR2 reads SVGAGI. CDR3 length: 14 residues. V lost 6 bases and J 2 bases, leaving 14 bases between the germline ends. The CDR3 protein is CASRTHRDTYEQYF. The CDR3, as DNA: TGTGCCAGCAGAACCCACAGGGATACCTACGAGCAGTACTTC.

This clone turned up a few times. The chain uses TRBV7-6 and TRBJ2-7; 7 nucleotides agree with TRBD2. CDR1 and CDR2 (germline): SGHVS, FNYEAQ. V lost 0 bases to trimming and J lost 1 base; unmatched junction nucleotides: 0. The CDR3 has 14 amino acids. The CDR3 protein is CASSLAGGSYEQYF. The CDR3 coding sequence is TGTGCCAGCAGCTTAGCCGGGGGGTCCTACGAGCAGTACTTC.

This chain joins TRBV6-1 and TRBJ2-7, with D perhaps TRBD2 (5 bases). Trimming took 1 base from V and 0 from J, leaving 19 bases between them. The germline gives CDR1 MNHNS, CDR2 SASEGT. The CDR3 contains 18 residues. CDR3 DNA: TGTGCCAGCAGTGAAGTAGGCTACGGAGGAATGCTCTCCTACGAGCAGTACTTC. Protein product: CASSEVGYGGMLSYEQYF.

The chain is built from TRBV5-8 and TRBJ2-1, with 15 bases fitting TRBD2. Germline trimming cut 5 bases from V and 4 bases from J; bases unmatched to any gene: 13. The CDR3 consists of 19 residues. CDR1 SGHTS and CDR2 YDEGEE come from the germline V gene. The CDR3 region has the DNA TGTGCCAGCAGTCAGCCGGGACTAGCGGGAGGTCAGACTTACAATGAGCAGTTCTTC. Its protein is CASSQPGLAGGQTYNEQFF.

The gene calls are TRBV6-5 and TRBJ1-4; the D gene is possibly TRBD1 (5 bases). CDR1 MNHEY and CDR2 SVGAGI come from the germline V gene. Trimming removed 6 bases at V and 8 bases at J, with 19 bases between. This CDR3 spans 15 amino acids. The CDR3 spells CASSPQVGGWEKLFF. The CDR3 DNA reads TGTGCCAGCAGCCCACAGGTCGGGGGATGGGAAAAACTGTTTTTT.

The chain has TRBV11-2 and TRBJ2-2; 10 bases match TRBD2. Trimming took 5 bases from V and 6 from J; bases not matched to a gene: 6. The germline V gene has CDR1 SGHAT and CDR2 FQNNGV. The CDR3 has 15 residues. The CDR3 DNA is TGTGCCAGCAGCCGGCAGCGGGGGGGCGCCGGGGAGCTGTTTTTT. It is translated as CASSRQRGGAGELFF.

This clone was counted once. The rearrangement joins TRBV5-1 to TRBJ2-1, with 8 bases matching TRBD2. The V gene's germline CDR1 is SGHRS and CDR2 YFSETQ. The V gene end was trimmed by 4 bases and the J gene end by 3 bases; junction bases not matched to a gene: 6. The CDR3 spans 15 residues. CDR3 coding DNA: TGCGCCAGCAGCGCTGCGGGGGGACTCTACAATGAGCAGTTCTTC. Protein product: CASSAAGGLYNEQFF.

This clone was picked up one time. The V and J genes are TRBV19 and TRBJ2-2; D remains ambiguous. Germline lookup yields CDR1 LNHDA and CDR2 SQIVND (reference sequence). V was cut by 8 bases and J by 8 bases, with 6 bases left in between. The CDR3 covers 10 residues. The CDR3 loop is CASAGGELFF. In DNA, the CDR3 is TGTGCCAGTGCCGGGGGGGAGCTGTTTTTT.

The chain uses TRBV7-9 and TRBJ2-2; tentative D call: TRBD2 (6 bases). Trimming shortened V by 7 bases and J by 4 bases, and 13 bases separated the two germline ends. The CDR3 is 14 amino acids. Germline V gene lookup returns CDR1 SEHNR and CDR2 FQNEAQ (reference sequence). CDR3 sequence: CASILGTRTGELFF. The DNA of the CDR3 is TGTGCCAGCATCCTCGGGACTCGCACCGGGGAGCTGTTTTTT. The full variable domain, with the rest looked up from reference TRBV7-9 and TRBJ2-2, is DTGVSQNPRHKITKRGQNVTFRCDPISEHNRLYWYRQTLGQGPEFLTYFQNEAQLEKSRLLSDRFSAERPKGSFSTLEIQRTEQGDSAMYLCASILGTRTGELFFGEGSRLTVL.

CDR3 loop: CASSLIGLAGAGNEQFF. The CDR3, as DNA: TGTGCCAGCAGCCTCATTGGACTAGCGGGAGCGGGGAATGAGCAGTTCTTC. This chain connects TRBV7-2 to TRBJ2-1, with 13 bases lining up with TRBD2. Germline-derived CDR1 and CDR2 are SGHTA and FQGNSA. The CDR3 sequence is 17 residues long. The junction had 11 bases not matched to a gene; V was cut back by 5 bases and J by 7 bases.

This chain connects TRBV5-1 to TRBJ2-7; 9 bases agree with TRBD1. The CDR3 consists of 13 residues. J gave up 2 bases and V 5 bases, and 2 bases lay outside the gene matches. Per germline, CDR1 SGHRS and CDR2 YFSETQ. The CDR3 region is CASSRQGAYEQYF. CDR3 nucleotides: TGCGCCAGCAGTCGACAGGGGGCCTACGAGCAGTACTTC. The variable domain in full, completed from reference TRBV5-1 and TRBJ2-7, reads KAGVTQTPRYLIKTRGQQVTLSCSPISGHRSVSWYQQTPGQGLQFLFEYFSETQRNKGNFPGRFSGRQFSNSRSEMNVSTLELGDSALYLCASSRQGAYEQYFGPGTRLTVT.

The chain links TRBV7-3 to TRBJ1-1, with D perhaps matching TRBD1 (5 bases). This CDR3 has 13 amino acids. Germline-derived CDR1 and CDR2 are SGHTA and FQGTGA. V was pared by 3 bases and J by 3 bases, with 8 bases between. The CDR3 reads CASSFWGDTEAFF. DNA for the CDR3: TGTGCCAGCAGCTTTTGGGGGGACACTGAAGCTTTCTTT.